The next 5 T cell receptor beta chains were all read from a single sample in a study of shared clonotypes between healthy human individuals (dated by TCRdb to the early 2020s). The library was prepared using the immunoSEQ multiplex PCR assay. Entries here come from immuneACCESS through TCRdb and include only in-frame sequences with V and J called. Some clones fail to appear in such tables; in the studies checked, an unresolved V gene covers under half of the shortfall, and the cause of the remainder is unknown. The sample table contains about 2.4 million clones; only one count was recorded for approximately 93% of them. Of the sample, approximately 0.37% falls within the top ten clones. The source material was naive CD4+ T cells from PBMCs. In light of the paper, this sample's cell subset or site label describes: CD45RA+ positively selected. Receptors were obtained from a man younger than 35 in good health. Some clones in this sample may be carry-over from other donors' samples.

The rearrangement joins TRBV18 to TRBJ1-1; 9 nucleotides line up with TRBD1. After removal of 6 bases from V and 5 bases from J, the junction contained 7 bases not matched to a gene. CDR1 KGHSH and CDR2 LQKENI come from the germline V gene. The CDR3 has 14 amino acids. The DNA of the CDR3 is TGTGCCAGCTCCTCCGCACAGGGGGCGACTGAAGCTTTCTTT. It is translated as CASSSAQGATEAFF.

The CDR3 nucleotides are TGTGCCAGCACCAAACGGCTAGCGGGAGATAGGGATACGCAGTATTTT. The encoded protein is CASTKRLAGDRDTQYF. The genes are TRBV6-6 and TRBJ2-3, with 10 bases identical to TRBD2. Per germline, CDR1 MNHNY and CDR2 SVGAGI (reference sequence). This CDR3 comprises 16 residues. V trimming: 7 bases; J trimming: 6 bases; junction bases outside the gene matches: 13.

The CDR3 nucleotides read TGTGCCAGCAGTGTATCGGCAGACCGGGAACAAGTGTACTTC. Translated: CASSVSADREQVYF. The rearrangement links TRBV6-4 to TRBJ2-7, with a possible D match to TRBD2 (5 bases). This CDR3 has 14 amino acids. Trimming took 4 bases from V and 12 from J, leaving 22 bases between them. Per the germline V gene, CDR1 is MRHNA and CDR2 is SNTAGT.

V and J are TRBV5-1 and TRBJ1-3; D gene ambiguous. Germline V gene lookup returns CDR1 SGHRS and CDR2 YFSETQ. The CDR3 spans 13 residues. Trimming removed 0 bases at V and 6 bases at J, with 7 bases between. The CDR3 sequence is CASSLEPANTIYF. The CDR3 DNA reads TGCGCCAGCAGCTTGGAGCCCGCAAACACCATATATTTT.

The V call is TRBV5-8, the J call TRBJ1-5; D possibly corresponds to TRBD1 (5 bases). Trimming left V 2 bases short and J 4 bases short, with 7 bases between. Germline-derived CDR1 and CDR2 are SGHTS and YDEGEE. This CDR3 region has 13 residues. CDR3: CASSFWGNQPQHF. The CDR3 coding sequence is TGTGCCAGCAGCTTTTGGGGGAATCAGCCCCAGCATTTT. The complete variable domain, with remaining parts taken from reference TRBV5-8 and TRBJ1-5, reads EAGVTQSPTHLIKTRGQQATLRCSPISGHTSVYWYQQALGLGLQFLLWYDEGEERNRGNFPPRFSGRQFPNYSSELNVNALELEDSALYLCASSFWGNQPQHFGDGTRLSIL.